This is a list of T cell receptor beta chains from one sample in a study of OX40 agonist ivuxolimab in advanced cancers. Data came from immunoSEQ multiplex PCR; TCRdb stores just in-frame clones and leaves some out. The table includes over 20,000 clones, around four fifths detected once. This sample comprised CD4+ or CD8+ T cells sorted from blood, obtained in a trial of the OX40 agonist ivuxolimab. These receptors came from an adult with an advanced solid tumor such as melanoma, head and neck, liver or kidney cancer. CDR3s include the opening cysteine and the closing phenylalanine or tryptophan. D genes are given only for firm matches. Where a row states a size, it is once, few, many or the class of an expanded clone; other rows omit it.

.	TRBV12-5	.	TRBJ2-7	CASGLGGPGNEQYF	TGTGCTAGTGGTTTGGGAGGGCCAGGGAACGAGCAGTACTTC
TRBD2	TRBV27	.	TRBJ2-1	CASSVIAGGPGEQFF	TGTGCCAGCAGTGTTATAGCGGGAGGGCCGGGTGAGCAGTTCTTC
.	TRBV10-3	.	TRBJ1-1	CAISEDGAWGEAFF	TGTGCCATCAGTGAGGATGGGGCCTGGGGTGAAGCTTTCTTT
.	TRBV27	.	TRBJ2-5	CASSPVTYQETQYF	TGTGCCAGCAGTCCTGTGACGTACCAAGAGACCCAGTACTTC
.	TRBV2	.	TRBJ2-7	CASSELGEQYF	TGTGCCAGCAGTGAATTGGGCGAGCAGTACTTC
.	TRBV27	.	TRBJ1-2	CASSLSPRDGYTF	TGTGCCAGCAGTTTATCCCCAAGGGACGGCTACACCTTC
.	TRBV6-6	.	TRBJ1-2	CASSYPGVGNYGYTF	TGTGCCAGCAGTTACCCGGGGGTAGGAAACTATGGCTACACCTTC
.	TRBV28	.	TRBJ2-2	CASSLFSANTGELFF	TGTGCCAGCAGTTTATTTTCCGCGAACACCGGGGAGCTGTTTTTT
.	TRBV4-1	once	TRBJ1-6	CASSQARSPFYNSPLHF	TGCGCCAGCAGCCAAGCGAGGTCCCCGTTTTATAATTCACCCCTCCACTTT
TRBD1	TRBV11-3	.	TRBJ2-1	CASSLGEGGTGAWEQFF	TGTGCCAGCAGCTTGGGAGAGGGTGGGACAGGGGCTTGGGAGCAGTTCTTC
TRBD2	TRBV2	.	TRBJ2-1	CASSGGLAGRYEQFF	TGTGCCAGCAGTGGAGGACTAGCGGGGAGGTATGAGCAGTTCTTC
.	TRBV5-1	few	TRBJ1-1	CASRRTSNTEAFF	TGCGCCAGCAGACGGACTTCGAACACTGAAGCTTTCTTT
.	TRBV2	.	TRBJ2-7	CASSEYMVTINPYEQYF	TGTGCCAGCAGTGAGTACATGGTGACAATTAACCCCTACGAGCAGTACTTC
.	TRBV6-5	.	TRBJ2-7	CASSAVEGAYEQYF	TGTGCCAGCAGTGCGGTGGAGGGGGCCTACGAGCAGTACTTC
.	TRBV11-3	.	TRBJ1-1	CASSLVRGEFPDTEAFF	TGTGCCAGCAGCTTAGTCAGGGGAGAATTTCCGGACACTGAAGCTTTCTTT
.	TRBV6-6	medium-sized	TRBJ1-3	CASYRGNTIYF	TGTGCCAGCTACAGAGGAAACACCATATATTTT
TRBD2	TRBV9	.	TRBJ2-1	CASSVAGSGVPEDEQFF	TGTGCCAGCAGCGTAGCTGGTAGCGGGGTTCCCGAGGATGAGCAGTTCTTC
.	TRBV5-5	once	TRBJ1-5	CASSLVGSNQPQHF	TGTGCCAGCAGCTTGGTGGGGAGCAATCAGCCCCAGCATTTT
.	TRBV2	.	TRBJ2-7	CAGSPPGPYF	TGTGCCGGGAGTCCTCCGGGGCCGTACTTC
.	TRBV4-1	.	TRBJ2-7	CASSPHDSSYEQYF	TGCGCCAGCAGCCCTCATGACAGCTCCTACGAGCAGTACTTC
TRBD1	TRBV28	.	TRBJ2-7	CASSLSRDSDPYEQYF	TGTGCCAGCAGTTTGTCCCGGGACAGTGATCCCTACGAGCAGTACTTC
.	TRBV28	once	TRBJ1-2	CASSSSPSGQANYGYTF	TGTGCCAGCAGTTCAAGCCCCAGCGGTCAAGCTAACTATGGCTACACCTTC
TRBD2	TRBV5-6	.	TRBJ2-3	CASSFPSGTGDTQYF	TGTGCCAGCAGCTTCCCTAGCGGGACCGGGGATACGCAGTATTTT
TRBD1	TRBV29-1	.	TRBJ1-2	CSVEGRYNRGLIYGYTF	TGCAGCGTTGAAGGGAGGTATAACAGGGGATTGATTTATGGCTACACCTTC
TRBD1	TRBV7-9	.	TRBJ2-7	CASSSPGGVSYEQYF	TGTGCCAGCAGCTCGCCAGGGGGCGTCTCCTACGAGCAGTACTTC
.	TRBV27	.	TRBJ2-3	CASSLWGPGDTQYF	TGTGCCAGCAGTTTATGGGGGCCAGGGGATACGCAGTATTTT
.	TRBV30	.	TRBJ2-7	CAWNVQGWDEQYF	TGTGCCTGGAACGTTCAGGGGTGGGACGAGCAGTACTTC
TRBD1	TRBV7-8	.	TRBJ2-7	CASSPGTGGPYEQYF	TGTGCCAGCAGCCCAGGGACAGGGGGACCCTACGAGCAGTACTTC
.	TRBV4-1	.	TRBJ1-4	CATASADEKLFF	TGCGCCACCGCTTCGGCAGATGAAAAACTGTTTTTT
.	TRBV25-1	.	TRBJ2-1	CASIGTGGSFYNEQFF	TGTGCCAGCATTGGTACGGGGGGCTCTTTCTACAATGAGCAGTTCTTC
.	TRBV6-1	.	TRBJ2-3	CASSEGLSPRTDTQYF	TGTGCCAGCAGTGAAGGGCTGAGTCCACGCACAGATACGCAGTATTTT
TRBD2	TRBV11-2	.	TRBJ2-7	CASSYRTSGSPTYEQYF	TGTGCCAGCAGCTACCGAACTAGCGGGAGTCCTACCTACGAGCAGTACTTC
TRBD2	TRBV6-4	.	TRBJ2-3	CASSESGGGTDTQYF	TGTGCCAGCAGTGAATCGGGAGGGGGCACAGATACGCAGTATTTT
TRBD2	TRBV2	.	TRBJ2-1	CASQREAFNEQFF	TGTGCCAGCCAGCGGGAGGCCTTCAATGAGCAGTTCTTC
TRBD2	TRBV28	.	TRBJ2-5	CASSLAGGEETQYF	TGTGCCAGCAGTTTAGCGGGAGGAGAGGAGACCCAGTACTTC
.	TRBV2	.	TRBJ2-7	CASSSGGGSGVSSYEQYF	TGTGCCAGCAGTTCTGGAGGTGGGTCGGGGGTGAGCTCCTACGAGCAGTACTTC
TRBD2	TRBV4-3	.	TRBJ2-1	CASSLSGRGPYNEQFF	TGCGCCAGCAGCCTTTCAGGGAGGGGACCCTACAATGAGCAGTTCTTC
.	TRBV13	.	TRBJ2-7	CASSNGRSPEQYF	TGTGCCAGCAGCAATGGACGTTCCCCCGAGCAGTACTTC
TRBD2	TRBV27	.	TRBJ2-1	CATQPGTTYNEQFF	TGTGCCACGCAACCGGGGACTACGTACAATGAGCAGTTCTTC
.	TRBV7-9	few	TRBJ1-2	CASSLRDGYGYTF	TGTGCCAGCAGCCTAAGGGACGGATATGGCTACACCTTC
.	TRBV5-5	.	TRBJ2-7	CASSSRVLQRYVSTREQYF	TGTGCCAGCAGCTCTCGGGTTTTACAGCGTTATGTTTCTACGCGGGAGCAGTACTTC
.	TRBV30	once	TRBJ2-3	CAWRTADTQYF	TGTGCCTGGAGGACAGCAGATACGCAGTATTTT
.	TRBV9	.	TRBJ1-1	CASSPLPLDKAFF	TGTGCCAGCAGCCCCCTCCCTCTAGATAAAGCTTTCTTT
.	TRBV27	once	TRBJ1-1	CASSRTVGTEAFF	TGTGCCAGCAGCCGGACTGTCGGCACTGAAGCTTTCTTT
TRBD2	TRBV7-2	.	TRBJ2-7	CASSLVAGGGNSYEQYF	TGTGCCAGCAGCTTAGTAGCGGGAGGGGGAAATTCCTACGAGCAGTACTTC